This T cell receptor (beta chain) was profiled in a study of shared clonotypes between healthy human individuals. CDR1 is LGHNA, CDR2 YNFKEQ, per germline. Trimming left V 0 bases short and J 8 bases short, with 17 bases between. The CDR3 consists of 16 residues. Profiling relied on immunoSEQ multiplex PCR, and the TCRdb table lists in-frame clones only, not all of them. The sample includes 2.3 million or so clones, over 90% seen only once; the top ten take 0.39%. The sample consisted of naive CD4+ T cells from PBMCs. Subset of the sample: CD45RA+ positively selected. V usage is TRBV4-2 and J usage is TRBJ2-1; D gene unclear. The sequence came from a man aged 18 to 35 in good health. Some clones in this sample may be carry-over from other donors' samples. DNA of the CDR3: TGTGCCAGCAGCCAAGATCAAAGGGTATTGGTCTATGAGCAGTTCTTC. Its translation is CASSQDQRVLVYEQFF.